Presented here are 32 T cell receptor beta chains from one specimen sequenced in a study of blood T cell repertoires in COVID-19. The table came from immunoSEQ multiplex PCR; TCRdb's copy has only in-frame clones and leaves some out. This table has approximately 230,000 clones, over 70% appearing once. Input material: peripheral blood. These receptors were taken from an elderly man with acute or convalescent COVID-19.

This clone appeared a few times. The rearrangement links TRBV5-1 to TRBJ2-1; TRBD2 aligns across 8 bases. The CDR3 extends over 15 amino acids. V shed 2 bases, J shed 7 bases, and the junction held 8 bases outside the gene matches. Germline V lookup: CDR1 SGHRS, CDR2 YFSETQ. CDR3 bases: TGCGCCAGCAGCTTCGGACTAGCCGGCCCGAATGAGCAGTTCTTC. Residues: CASSFGLAGPNEQFF.

The chain joins TRBV7-6 to TRBJ2-7; D possibly corresponds to TRBD2 (6 bases). This CDR3 comprises 18 residues. V dropped 5 bases and J dropped 2 bases, with 25 bases sitting between them. In germline, CDR1 is SGHVS, CDR2 FNYEAQ. CDR3 nucleotide sequence: TGTGCCAGCAGCCCGTCTGCAGGGAGGAACTTCGCGCCCTACGAGCAGTACTTC. Protein product: CASSPSAGRNFAPYEQYF.

The CDR3 region has the DNA TGTGCCAGCAGCACCACGGGAGGGCAGTTCTTC. Amino acid sequence: CASSTTGGQFF. The gene calls are TRBV21-1 and TRBJ2-1; the table calls TRBD2, which could not be checked here. TRBV21-1 is given as a pseudogene. This CDR3 is 11 amino acids long.

This chain joins TRBV3-1 (or the pseudogene TRBV3-2) and TRBJ2-7; D unclear. V shed 3 bases and J shed 4 bases, with 13 bases lying between them. The length of the CDR3 is 14 residues. Germline CDR1 LGHDT, CDR2 YNNKEL (reference sequence). CDR3 DNA sequence: TGTGCCAGCAGCCAGATGACATACGTATACGAGCAGTACTTC. Translating gives CASSQMTYVYEQYF.

The chain employs TRBV5-1 and TRBJ2-5; 11 bases are shared with TRBD2. V shed 4 bases, J shed 8 bases, and the junction held 7 bases outside the gene matches. The CDR3 runs to 14 residues. CDR1 and CDR2 from the germline V gene are SGHRS and YFSETQ. The CDR3 loop reads CASSTGTSGITQYF. As DNA, the CDR3 is TGCGCCAGCAGCACCGGGACTAGCGGTATAACCCAGTACTTC.

This clone was observed a few times. This CDR3 is CASSFGWDSYYEQYF. The CDR3 region has the DNA TGTGCCAGCAGCTTTGGCTGGGACTCTTACTACGAGCAGTACTTC. V gene TRBV7-2 combines with J gene TRBJ2-7, with D possibly TRBD2 on 6 matching bases. The CDR3 covers 15 residues. CDR1 SGHTA and CDR2 FQGNSA come from the germline V gene. V was clipped by 3 bases and J by 3 bases, with 15 bases between them.

V and J are TRBV5-1 and TRBJ2-5, with TRBD1 matching over 11 bases. The germline gives CDR1 SGHRS, CDR2 YFSETQ. CDR3 size: 17 residues. Unmatched junction bases numbered 9, after V lost 4 bases and J lost 1 base. The CDR3 DNA reads as TGCGCCAGCAGCCCCGGGACAGGGGGTGGGGGCCAAGAGACCCAGTACTTC. It yields the protein CASSPGTGGGGQETQYF.

The chain recombines TRBV7-2 with TRBJ2-5; tentatively, D is TRBD2 (7 bases). The CDR3 is 15 residues long. Germline CDR1 is SGHTA and CDR2 is FQGNSA. With 0 bases removed from V and 5 bases from J, the gap between germline ends came to 13 bases. This CDR3 is CASSLAGGAEETQYF. CDR3 in DNA: TGTGCCAGCAGCTTAGCGGGGGGGGCAGAGGAGACCCAGTACTTC.

The rearrangement links TRBV19 to TRBJ1-1; no reliable D call. CDR1 and CDR2 from the germline V gene are LNHDA and SQIVND (reference sequence). This CDR3 comprises 15 residues. Deletions cut 4 bases from V and 0 bases from J, with 12 bases between. The CDR3 nucleotides are TGTGCCAGTAGTACCCTAAACCTACTGAACACTGAAGCTTTCTTT. Encoded protein: CASSTLNLLNTEAFF.

The V and J genes are TRBV3-1 (or the pseudogene TRBV3-2) and TRBJ2-7; TRBD1 aligns across 7 bases. The trim removed 2 bases at V and 8 bases at J, leaving 12 bases unmatched. The CDR3 totals 15 residues. Germline CDR1 is LGHDT and CDR2 is YNNKEL (reference sequence). The DNA of the CDR3 is TGTGCCAGCAGCCAAACCCAAACGGGACAGAACAAGCAGTACTTC. This codes for CASSQTQTGQNKQYF.

This chain joins TRBV7-2 and TRBJ1-2, with TRBD1 matching over 7 bases. Trimming cost V 5 bases and J 4 bases; bases outside gene matches: 7. The germline V gene has CDR1 SGHTA and CDR2 FQGNSA. This CDR3 comprises 14 residues. For the CDR3, the DNA is TGTGCCAGCAGCGGTCGGACAGGAACCTATGGCTACACCTTC. Protein product: CASSGRTGTYGYTF.

The V gene is TRBV3-1 (or the pseudogene TRBV3-2), the J gene TRBJ1-4; 7 bases map to TRBD1. V shed 4 bases and J 8 bases; nucleotides not matched to a gene: 13. Germline V gene lookup returns CDR1 LGHDT and CDR2 YNNKEL (reference sequence). The CDR3 is made up of 16 amino acids. CDR3 residues: CASSPSLGRGDEKLFF. The DNA for the CDR3 is TGTGCCAGCAGCCCGAGCTTAGGCAGGGGGGACGAAAAACTGTTTTTT.

The rearrangement uses TRBV5-4 and TRBJ2-1; TRBD1 matches 10 bases. V gave up 5 bases and J gave up 11 bases; unmatched junction bases: 7. The germline V gene encodes CDR1 SGHNT and CDR2 YYREEE (reference sequence). The CDR3 is made up of 13 amino acids. The CDR3 DNA reads TGTGCCAGCAGAACCGGGACAGGGGATAAGCAGTTCTTC. It codes for CASRTGTGDKQFF.

CDR3: CASSQRDTINYGYTF. The CDR3 coding sequence is TGTGCCAGCTCGCAGCGGGACACCATAAACTATGGCTACACCTTC. The V and J genes are TRBV18 and TRBJ1-2; D perhaps matches TRBD1 (6 bases). The CDR3 covers 15 residues. The germline V gene encodes CDR1 KGHSH and CDR2 LQKENI. V dropped 6 bases and J dropped 2 bases, with 16 bases sitting between them.

The chain has TRBV6-5 and TRBJ1-1; no reliable D call. Germline lookup yields CDR1 MNHEY and CDR2 SVGAGI. CDR3 length: 13 amino acids. V shed 10 bases and J shed 7 bases, with 19 bases lying between them. The CDR3 DNA reads TGTGCCATAAGAAAGCCCCCGGGGAATGAAGCTTTCTTT. It is translated as CAIRKPPGNEAFF.

The V call is TRBV5-4, the J call TRBJ1-2; 11 bases are a match to TRBD1. J lost 8 bases, V lost 1 base, and 4 bases had no gene match. The germline CDR1 and CDR2 sequences are SGHNT and YYREEE (reference sequence). CDR3 length: 14 amino acids. For the CDR3, the DNA is TGTGCCAGCAGCTTGTCTGGGACAGGGGGAGGCTACACCTTC. Protein sequence: CASSLSGTGGGYTF.

The chain couples TRBV11-2 to TRBJ2-1; the D is unclear. The CDR3 is made up of 15 amino acids. The germline V and J ends were trimmed by 1 base and 5 bases, with 12 bases remaining between them. The germline V gene has CDR1 SGHAT and CDR2 FQNNGV. The CDR3 bases are TGTGCCAGCAGCTTAGTTAGCACTTACGACAATGAGCAGTTCTTC. Protein: CASSLVSTYDNEQFF.

The chain joins TRBV30 to TRBJ1-1, with 7 bases fitting TRBD1. Germline V gives CDR1 GTSNPN, CDR2 SVGIG (reference sequence). CDR3 size: 13 residues. V was pared by 1 base and J by 4 bases, with 3 bases of the junction left unmatched. CDR3 nucleotide sequence: TGTGCCTGGAGTGGACAGGGCGTCACTGAAGCTTTCTTT. Translating it yields CAWSGQGVTEAFF. The complete variable domain, with remaining parts taken from reference TRBV30 and TRBJ1-1, reads SQTIHQWPATLVQPVGSPLSLECTVEGTSNPNLYWYRQAAGRGLQLLFYSVGIGQISSEVPQNLSASRPQDRQFILSSKKLLLSDSGFYLCAWSGQGVTEAFFGQGTRLTVV.

In its sample, this clone was seen once. CDR3 sequence: CASSSTSGSYEQYF. The CDR3 DNA sequence: TGTGCCAGCAGCTCAACTAGCGGGAGTTACGAGCAGTACTTC. This chain joins TRBV3-1 (or the pseudogene TRBV3-2) and TRBJ2-7, with 11 bases that match TRBD2. Germline V gene lookup returns CDR1 LGHDT and CDR2 YNNKEL (reference sequence). V lost 5 bases and J lost 4; bases outside the gene matches: 4. There are 14 residues in the CDR3.

The chain uses TRBV13 and TRBJ2-5; a possible D gene is TRBD2 (5 bases). Germline V lookup: CDR1 PRHDT, CDR2 FYEKMQ (reference sequence). CDR3 size: 18 residues. Trimming left V 0 bases short and J 5 bases short, with 22 bases between. This CDR3 reads CASSLGGRATARRETQYF. For the CDR3, the DNA is TGTGCCAGCAGCTTAGGCGGGCGGGCCACAGCCAGGCGGGAGACCCAGTACTTC.

V usage is TRBV5-8 and J usage is TRBJ1-2; tentatively, D is TRBD1 (6 bases). Trimming stripped 4 bases from V and 3 bases from J, with 10 bases between. The CDR3 has 13 amino acids. CDR1 is SGHTS and CDR2 is YDEGEE in the germline V gene. Written as DNA, the CDR3 is TGTGCCAGCAGCCCTCGGACAGACTATGGCTACACCTTC. Translation gives CASSPRTDYGYTF. Drawing the rest from reference TRBV5-8 and TRBJ1-2, the complete variable domain is EAGVTQSPTHLIKTRGQQATLRCSPISGHTSVYWYQQALGLGLQFLLWYDEGEERNRGNFPPRFSGRQFPNYSSELNVNALELEDSALYLCASSPRTDYGYTFGSGTRLTVV.

This clone was seen only a few times. V is TRBV5-4 and J is TRBJ2-2; D is unresolved. V was cut by 1 base and J by 5 bases, with 18 bases left in between. Germline V gene data show CDR1 as SGHNT and CDR2 as YYREEE (reference sequence). The CDR3 runs 17 residues. CDR3 region: CASSLTYYQPTTGELFF. DNA of the CDR3: TGTGCCAGCAGCTTGACCTACTACCAGCCAACGACCGGGGAGCTGTTTTTT.

The chain has TRBV5-1 and TRBJ2-7; 7 nucleotides match TRBD2. This CDR3 is built from 15 residues. V was pared by 0 bases and J by 2 bases, with 5 bases of the junction left unmatched. Looked up from germline, CDR1 is SGHRS and CDR2 is YFSETQ. As DNA, the CDR3 is TGCGCCAGCAGCTTGGTAGGCGGGACTACCTACGAGCAGTACTTC. This codes for CASSLVGGTTYEQYF.

The rearrangement joins TRBV5-5 to TRBJ1-2, with a weak D call TRBD1 (5 bases). The V gene lost 4 bases and the J gene lost 1 base, with 8 bases spanning the gap. CDR1 and CDR2 from the germline V gene are SGHKS and YYEKEE (reference sequence). The CDR3 loop spans 13 amino acids. CDR3 amino acids: CASSPDINYGYTF. CDR3 sequence (DNA): TGTGCCAGCAGCCCGGACATTAACTATGGCTACACCTTC.

The V gene is TRBV7-2, the J gene TRBJ1-4, with D maybe TRBD1 (5 bases). Germline loops: CDR1 SGHTA, CDR2 FQGNSA. The V end lost 2 bases, the J end lost 8 bases, and 12 bases lay between the germline ends. This CDR3 is built from 14 residues. The CDR3 reads CASSLRGGGEKLFF. DNA for the CDR3: TGTGCCAGCAGCTTAAGGGGAGGAGGAGAAAAACTGTTTTTT.

This rearrangement joins TRBV27 to TRBJ2-7; 7 bases line up with TRBD1. The germline CDR1 and CDR2 sequences are MNHEY and SMNVEV (reference sequence). The CDR3 extends over 17 amino acids. The V segment lost 2 bases and the J segment 2 bases; nucleotides outside the gene matches: 12. For the CDR3, the DNA is TGTGCCAGCAGTTTAAAGGGGGCTGGCGGTTCCACCTACGAGCAGTACTTC. Residues: CASSLKGAGGSTYEQYF.

V gene TRBV29-1 combines with J gene TRBJ2-3; 10 bases are a match to TRBD1. After removal of 5 bases from V and 3 bases from J, the junction contained 8 bases not matched to a gene. The germline V gene encodes CDR1 SQVTM and CDR2 ANQGSEA. The CDR3 sequence is 15 residues long. CDR3 region: CSVSRTGGVTDTQYF. CDR3 DNA: TGCAGCGTTTCCCGGACAGGGGGGGTAACAGATACGCAGTATTTT.

The table lists this clone with a count of one. The chain links TRBV19 to TRBJ1-1; D might be TRBD1 (6 bases). This CDR3 comprises 16 residues. The V gene's germline CDR1 is LNHDA and CDR2 SQIVND (reference sequence). Trimming took off 5 bases at V and 10 bases at J, with 26 bases between the two ends. The CDR3 loop reads CASSHRGGHGESGAFF. CDR3 bases: TGTGCCAGTAGTCATAGGGGGGGCCACGGGGAGAGCGGAGCTTTCTTT.

The chain employs TRBV19 and TRBJ2-7; possibly TRBD1 for D (7 bases). CDR1 is LNHDA and CDR2 is SQIVND in the germline V gene (reference sequence). The CDR3 consists of 14 residues. V lost 5 bases, J lost 2 bases, and 13 bases lay in between. CDR3: CASSPAGGPYEQYF. In nucleotides, the CDR3 is TGTGCCAGTAGTCCGGCAGGGGGGCCCTACGAGCAGTACTTC.

In this sample, this clone turned up a few times. V and J are TRBV28 and TRBJ2-4, with 9 nucleotides matching TRBD1. This CDR3 is built from 15 residues. Losses at the gene ends were 6 bases for V and 7 bases for J; bases not matched to a gene: 10. Germline V gives CDR1 MDHEN, CDR2 SYDVKM. CDR3 sequence: CASRGGGTGRNIQYF. CDR3 nucleotide sequence: TGTGCCAGCAGGGGTGGGGGGACAGGGAGGAACATTCAGTACTTC.

This clone appeared a few times. The chain is built from TRBV18 and TRBJ1-5; D ambiguous. Germline V gene lookup returns CDR1 KGHSH and CDR2 LQKENI. V shed 0 bases and J shed 3 bases, with 9 bases lying between them. CDR3 length: 15 residues. DNA of the CDR3: TGTGCCAGCTCACCACCAGGGAGGTCCAATCAGCCCCAGCATTTT. Encoded protein: CASSPPGRSNQPQHF.

The chain joins TRBV5-1 to TRBJ2-1, with 7 bases matching TRBD1. The length of the CDR3 is 15 residues. Germline-derived CDR1 and CDR2 are SGHRS and YFSETQ. Germline trimming cut 4 bases from V and 9 bases from J; bases unmatched to any gene: 13. The CDR3 DNA follows: TGCGCCAGCAGCCTGACCCACGACAGGGTTGGTGAGCAGTTCTTC. It specifies CASSLTHDRVGEQFF.